This T cell receptor (beta chain) came from a study of PD-1 blockade in mismatch repair-deficient tumors. Study-wide context: All were previously treated, progressing patients with eleven to twelve mismatch repair-deficient cancer types.

This table comes from immunoSEQ multiplex PCR, and its TCRdb copy is limited to in-frame clones, with some not included. In the table there are about 79,000 clones, roughly 80% of which are singletons. Every patient had mismatch repair deficiency by PCR or immunohistochemistry. The source is an adult with mismatch repair-deficient cancer. Sequences were derived from peripheral blood, sampled 44 weeks after starting pembrolizumab.

The DNA for the CDR3 is TGTGCCTGGACCCCGGGACTAACTAGCAATCAGCCCCAGCATTTT. This gives the protein CAWTPGLTSNQPQHF. This chain joins TRBV30 and TRBJ1-5; D possibly corresponds to TRBD1 (5 bases). Trimming removed 4 bases at V and 0 bases at J, with 13 bases between. Germline V CDR1 and CDR2: GTSNPN, SVGIG (reference sequence). The CDR3 spans 15 residues. Looking up the rest from reference TRBV30 and TRBJ1-5 gives the full variable domain: SQTIHQWPATLVQPVGSPLSLECTVEGTSNPNLYWYRQAAGRGLQLLFYSVGIGQISSEVPQNLSASRPQDRQFILSSKKLLLSDSGFYLCAWTPGLTSNQPQHFGDGTRLSIL.